This note documents a single T cell receptor (beta chain) sequence. Its cognate antigen is unknown. The data originate from a study of cytomegalovirus exposure and HLA in healthy donors. Study results and caveats: What TCR beta sequences reportedly achieved was accurate prediction of HLA-A and HLA-B alleles in most subjects.

It was with 60 Vbeta and 13 Jbeta primers that the PCR ran. The method was immunoSEQ multiplex PCR; TCRdb's version includes in-frame clones alone and lacks a portion of them. The sample records approximately 100,000 clones, over 70% being singletons. The germline V and J ends were trimmed by 0 bases and 4 bases, with 10 bases remaining between them. The CDR3 consists of 14 residues. CDR1 SGHRS and CDR2 YFSETQ come from the germline V gene. V and J are TRBV5-1 and TRBJ1-2; D might be TRBD1 (6 bases). This receptor was taken from a male donor in good health and CMV-seropositive. Input material: PBMCs. CDR3 in amino acids: CASSLADRSYGYTF. The CDR3 DNA is TGCGCCAGCAGCTTGGCCGACAGGAGCTATGGCTACACCTTC.